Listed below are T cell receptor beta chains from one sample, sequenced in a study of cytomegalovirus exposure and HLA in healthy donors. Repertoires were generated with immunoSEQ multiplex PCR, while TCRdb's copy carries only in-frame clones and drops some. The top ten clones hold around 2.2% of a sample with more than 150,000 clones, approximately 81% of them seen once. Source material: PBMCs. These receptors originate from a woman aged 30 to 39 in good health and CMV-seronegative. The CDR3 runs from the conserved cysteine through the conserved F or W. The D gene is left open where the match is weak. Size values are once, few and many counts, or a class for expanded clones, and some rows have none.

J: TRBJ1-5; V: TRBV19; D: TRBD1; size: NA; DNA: TGTGCCAGTAGTATAGGACAGGGCCGAAATCAGCCCCAGCATTTT; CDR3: CASSIGQGRNQPQHF
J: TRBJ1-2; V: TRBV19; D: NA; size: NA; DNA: TGTGCCAGTAGTATTGGGGGGGCCTTGGATTATGGCTACACCTTC; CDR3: CASSIGGALDYGYTF
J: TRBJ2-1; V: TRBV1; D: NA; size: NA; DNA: TGCACCAGCAGCCAAGAAGCGGGGACCTACAATGAGCAGTTCTTC; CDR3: CTSSQEAGTYNEQFF
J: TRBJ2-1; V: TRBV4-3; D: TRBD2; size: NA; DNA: TGCGCCAGCAGCCAAGACAGGACTAGCGGGGAGTACAATGAGCAGTTCTTC; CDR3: CASSQDRTSGEYNEQFF
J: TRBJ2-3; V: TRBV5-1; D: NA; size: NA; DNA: TGCGCCAGCAGCTCGGCCACAGGGTTCACAGATACGCAGTATTTT; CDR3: CASSSATGFTDTQYF
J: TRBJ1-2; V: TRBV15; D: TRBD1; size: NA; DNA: TGTGCCACCAGCAGAGATCTTGCTTCTATCGCGGACAGGGGAGGCTATGGCTACACCTTC; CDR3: CATSRDLASIADRGGYGYTF
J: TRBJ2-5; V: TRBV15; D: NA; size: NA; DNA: TGTGCCACCAGCACAACCAAGGGACTAGAGACCCAGTACTTC; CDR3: CATSTTKGLETQYF
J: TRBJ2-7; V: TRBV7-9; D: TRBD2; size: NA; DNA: TGTGCCAGCAGCCACCCCTTAGCGGGAGCGGGGGAGCAGTACTTC; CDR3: CASSHPLAGAGEQYF
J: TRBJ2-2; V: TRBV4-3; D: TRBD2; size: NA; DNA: TGCGCCAGCAGCCAAGTATTTGCGGGGGGCACCGGGGAGCTGTTTTTT; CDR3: CASSQVFAGGTGELFF
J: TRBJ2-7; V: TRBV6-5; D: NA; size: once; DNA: TGTGCCAGCAGTTACCGTCCGGGACTCGCGAGCGACGAGCAGTACTTC; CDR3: CASSYRPGLASDEQYF
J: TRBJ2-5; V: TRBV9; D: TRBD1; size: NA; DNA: TGTGCCAGCAGCGCCCGTTGGGTGGGGCAGGGGGATCAAGAGACCCAGTACTTC; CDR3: CASSARWVGQGDQETQYF
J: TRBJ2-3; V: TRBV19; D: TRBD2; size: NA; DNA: TGTGCCAGTAGTATAGGGGAGGGAGATACGCAGTATTTT; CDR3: CASSIGEGDTQYF
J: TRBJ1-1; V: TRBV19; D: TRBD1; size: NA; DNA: TGTGCCAGCCACCCGGGACAGGGGATTTGGGTCACTGAAGCTTTCTTT; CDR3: CASHPGQGIWVTEAFF
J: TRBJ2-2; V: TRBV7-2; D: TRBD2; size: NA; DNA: TGTGCCAGCAGCTTAGACCGGGGGGCGAACACCGGGGAGCTGTTTTTT; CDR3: CASSLDRGANTGELFF
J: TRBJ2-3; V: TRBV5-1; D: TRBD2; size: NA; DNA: TGCGCCAGCAGCTTGGACCCTAGCGGGAGTAGTAGCACAGATACGCAGTATTTT; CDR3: CASSLDPSGSSSTDTQYF
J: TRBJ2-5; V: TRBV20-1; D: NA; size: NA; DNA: TGCAGTGCTGCTATAGAGACCCAGTACTTC; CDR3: CSAAIETQYF
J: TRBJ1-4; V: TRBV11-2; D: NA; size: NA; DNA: TGTGCCAGCAGCCCCCCAGGGCGGCAGAAACTGTTTTTT; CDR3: CASSPPGRQKLFF
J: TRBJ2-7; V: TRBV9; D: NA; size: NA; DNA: TGTGCCAGCAGCGTAGCTAGTGCGGCCTACGAGCAGTACTTC; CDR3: CASSVASAAYEQYF
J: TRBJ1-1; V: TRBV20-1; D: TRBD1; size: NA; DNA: TGCAGTGCTTACAGGGGTGATGCTTTCTTT; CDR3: CSAYRGDAFF
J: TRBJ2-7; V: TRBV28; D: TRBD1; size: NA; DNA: TGTGCCAGCAGTGCTGCGGACAGGGGCTACGAGCAGTACTTC; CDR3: CASSAADRGYEQYF
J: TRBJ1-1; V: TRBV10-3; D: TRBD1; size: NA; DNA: TGTGCCATCAGTGGTTCGACCGGGACAGGGGGCTCTCTTGGTGAAGCTTTCTTT; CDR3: CAISGSTGTGGSLGEAFF
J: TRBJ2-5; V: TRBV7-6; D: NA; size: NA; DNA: TGTGCCAGCAGCTTAGCTTCGTGGGGGGGCGTGGAGACCCAGTACTTC; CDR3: CASSLASWGGVETQYF
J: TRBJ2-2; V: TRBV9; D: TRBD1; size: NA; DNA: TGTGCCAGCAGCGTAGCCAGACAGGGGGTAAACACCGGGGAGCTGTTTTTT; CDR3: CASSVARQGVNTGELFF
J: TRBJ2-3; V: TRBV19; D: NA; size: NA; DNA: TGTGCCAGTAGTATCGGACAGATCCCTAGCACAGATACGCAGTATTTT; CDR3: CASSIGQIPSTDTQYF
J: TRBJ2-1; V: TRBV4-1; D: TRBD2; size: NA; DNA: TGCGCCAGCAGCCATGGGAGCGGGGGGGGGTTGGAGCAGTTCTTC; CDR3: CASSHGSGGGLEQFF
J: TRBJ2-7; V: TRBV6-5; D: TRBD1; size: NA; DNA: TGTGCCAGCAGTTACTTCGGGACAGGCAACTACGAGCAGTACTTC; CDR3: CASSYFGTGNYEQYF
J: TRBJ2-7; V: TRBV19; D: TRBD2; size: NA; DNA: TGTGCCAGTACCTCGACTGTAGCGGGAACCTACGAGCAGTACTTC; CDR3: CASTSTVAGTYEQYF
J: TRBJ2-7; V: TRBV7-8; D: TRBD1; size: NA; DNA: TGTGCCAGCAGCTTAAGGGACAGGAAGTCCTACGAGCAGTACTTC; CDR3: CASSLRDRKSYEQYF
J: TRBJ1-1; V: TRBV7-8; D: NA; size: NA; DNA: TGTGCCAGCAGCTTAAGGACAGATTGTGCTTTCTTT; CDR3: CASSLRTDCAFF
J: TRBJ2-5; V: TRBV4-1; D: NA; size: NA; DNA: TGCGCCAGCACCACCACTCACTCGACAGGGAGGGAGACCCAGTACTTC; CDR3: CASTTTHSTGRETQYF
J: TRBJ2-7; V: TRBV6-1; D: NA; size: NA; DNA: TGTGCCAGCAGTGAACCCAGGGCCCCCTACGAGCAGTACTTC; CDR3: CASSEPRAPYEQYF
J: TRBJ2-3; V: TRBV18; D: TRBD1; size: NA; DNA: TGTGCCAGCTCACCACCGGACAGGGTGGGGACACAAGATACGCAGTATTTT; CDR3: CASSPPDRVGTQDTQYF
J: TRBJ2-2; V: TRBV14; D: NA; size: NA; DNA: TGTGCCAGCAGCCCATCCGGAGGGGTGGGAATTCCCGGGGAGCTGTTTTTT; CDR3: CASSPSGGVGIPGELFF
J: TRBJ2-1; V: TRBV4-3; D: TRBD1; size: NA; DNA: TGCGCCAGCAGCCAACCCGGGACAGGGGGCCCCAATGAGCAGTTCTTC; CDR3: CASSQPGTGGPNEQFF
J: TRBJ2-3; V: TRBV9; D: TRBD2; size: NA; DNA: TGTGCCAGCAGCGTAGCTTGGTCGACTAGCGGGAGCACAGATACGCAGTATTTT; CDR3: CASSVAWSTSGSTDTQYF
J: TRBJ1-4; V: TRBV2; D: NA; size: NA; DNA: TGTGCCAGCAGGAGAGGGCCAACTAATGAAAAACTGTTTTTT; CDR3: CASRRGPTNEKLFF
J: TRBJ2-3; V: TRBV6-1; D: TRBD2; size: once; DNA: TGTGCCAGCAGTGAAGCGCTAGCGGGGCGAAGCACAGATACGCAGTATTTT; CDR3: CASSEALAGRSTDTQYF
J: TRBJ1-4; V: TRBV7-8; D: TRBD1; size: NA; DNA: TGTGCCAGCAGCTTAGCCGGGACAGCTAATGAAAAACTGTTTTTT; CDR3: CASSLAGTANEKLFF
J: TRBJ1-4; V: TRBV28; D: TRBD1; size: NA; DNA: TGTGCCAGCAGTTTAGGTTTCGGGACAGGGACCTCTAATGAAAAACTGTTTTTT; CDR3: CASSLGFGTGTSNEKLFF
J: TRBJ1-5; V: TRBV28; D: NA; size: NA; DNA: TGTGCCAGCAGTCCGATGGGACAAAGCAATCAGCCCCAGCATTTT; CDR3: CASSPMGQSNQPQHF
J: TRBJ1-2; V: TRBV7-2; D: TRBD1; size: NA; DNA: TGTGCCAGCAGCCGCGACAGGGTAGAGGGCTACACCTTC; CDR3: CASSRDRVEGYTF